These 31 T cell receptor beta chains came from one sample sequenced in a study of blood T cell repertoires in COVID-19. Some clones are missing from TCRdb's copy, which holds only in-frame ones; the method was immunoSEQ multiplex PCR. The sample lists approximately 120,000 clones; around 90% were seen once. The sequencing input was peripheral blood. The receptor source for this set is a human donor in a cohort sampled during active COVID-19.

The chain recombines TRBV7-2 with TRBJ2-7, with TRBD2 identical over 8 bases. Per the germline V gene, CDR1 is SGHTA and CDR2 is FQGNSA. This CDR3 contains 14 residues. Trimming cost V 1 base and J 4 bases; bases outside gene matches: 3. The chain's CDR3 is CASSLVVAGYEQYF. The CDR3 DNA reads TGTGCCAGCAGCTTAGTGGTAGCGGGGTACGAGCAGTACTTC.

The chain links TRBV19 to TRBJ2-1, with D tentatively TRBD1 (5 bases). Trimming took 6 bases from V and 8 from J, leaving 11 bases between them. This CDR3 comprises 12 residues. The germline CDR1 and CDR2 sequences are LNHDA and SQIVND (reference sequence). CDR3 sequence reads: CASRDIHDEQFF. As DNA, the CDR3 is TGTGCCAGTAGGGACATACACGATGAGCAGTTCTTC.

Only a few counts were recorded for this clone. The genes are TRBV6-5 and TRBJ1-2, with a weak D call TRBD1 (6 bases). Germline loops: CDR1 MNHEY, CDR2 SVGAGI. V dropped 10 bases and J dropped 4 bases, with 22 bases sitting between them. The CDR3 is 15 residues long. The CDR3 region is CANQAGAGALYGYTF. Here the CDR3 DNA reads TGTGCCAACCAGGCGGGGGCGGGGGCCCTCTATGGCTACACCTTC.

V gene TRBV2 combines with J gene TRBJ2-2, with D perhaps matching TRBD1 (5 bases). CDR3 size: 15 residues. The germline gives CDR1 SNHLY, CDR2 FYNNEI. V lost 7 bases and J lost 5, with 17 bases in between. The CDR3 DNA follows: TGTGCCAGCACCGCCGGCAGGGTTTCGACCGGGGAGCTGTTTTTT. Protein product: CASTAGRVSTGELFF. Supplemented by reference TRBV2 and TRBJ2-2, the full variable domain reads EPEVTQTPSHQVTQMGQEVILRCVPISNHLYFYWYRQILGQKVEFLVSFYNNEISEKSEIFDDQFSVERPDGSNFTLKIRSTKLEDSAMYFCASTAGRVSTGELFFGEGSRLTVL.

The V gene is TRBV13, the J gene TRBJ1-2, with D possibly matching TRBD1 (6 bases). This CDR3 has 14 residues. Germline V gives CDR1 PRHDT, CDR2 FYEKMQ (reference sequence). The ends were cut back, 4 bases at V and 4 bases at J, with 13 bases in the middle. DNA of the CDR3: TGTGCCAGCAGCTCGGGGGGCCGGGGCTATGGCTACACCTTC. Translation gives CASSSGGRGYGYTF.

The rearrangement links TRBV7-9 to TRBJ2-5; 13 positions agree with TRBD2. CDR1 and CDR2 (germline): SEHNR, FQNEAQ (reference sequence). J was trimmed by 6 bases and V by 5 bases; bases with no gene match: 18. The CDR3 has 19 amino acids. The CDR3 nucleotides read TGTGCCAGCAGCGCTTGGGGCTGGGGAACCGGGACTAGCGGGAAGACCCAGTACTTC. Protein product: CASSAWGWGTGTSGKTQYF.

This rearrangement joins TRBV24-1 to TRBJ2-2; 12 bases are shared with TRBD2. The CDR3 has 16 amino acids. Germline V gene lookup returns CDR1 KGHDR and CDR2 SFDVKD. With 1 base clipped from V and 6 bases from J, the junction kept 2 bases outside the gene matches. The CDR3 loop reads CATSDFSSGGAGELFF. In DNA form, the CDR3 reads TGTGCCACCAGTGATTTCTCTAGCGGGGGGGCCGGGGAGCTGTTTTTT.

The count of this clone is one. The CDR3 DNA reads TGTGCCAGCAGCTTGGATTCCGGGTTCCGAGAGACCCAGTACTTC. It specifies CASSLDSGFRETQYF. The chain has TRBV5-8 and TRBJ2-5; D is undetermined. The germline gives CDR1 SGHTS, CDR2 YDEGEE. The CDR3 length is 15 residues. Trimming shortened V by 0 bases and J by 4 bases, and 13 bases separated the two germline ends. Together with reference TRBV5-8 and TRBJ2-5, the CDR3 gives the full variable domain: EAGVTQSPTHLIKTRGQQATLRCSPISGHTSVYWYQQALGLGLQFLLWYDEGEERNRGNFPPRFSGRQFPNYSSELNVNALELEDSALYLCASSLDSGFRETQYFGPGTRLLVL.

The chain is built from TRBV5-6 and TRBJ1-2; unclear D gene. The germline CDR1 and CDR2 sequences are SGHDT and YYEEEE. Trimming removed 0 bases at V and 6 bases at J, with 9 bases between. The CDR3 is 13 amino acids. CDR3 protein: CASSLGDGDGYTF. CDR3 DNA: TGTGCCAGCAGCTTGGGTGACGGAGATGGCTACACCTTC.

The rearrangement joins TRBV28 to TRBJ2-4, with 11 bases fitting TRBD1. The CDR3 contains 18 residues. V lost 3 bases and J lost 1; bases outside the gene matches: 8. Germline assignment: CDR1 MDHEN and CDR2 SYDVKM. The CDR3 DNA follows: TGTGCCAGCAGTTTGTACGGACAGGGGGCCGGGGCCAAAAACATTCAGTACTTC. Its protein is CASSLYGQGAGAKNIQYF.

The chain recombines TRBV7-9 with TRBJ1-1, with TRBD1 as a possible D gene (5 bases). CDR3 length: 13 residues. Trimming stripped 7 bases from V and 8 bases from J, with 17 bases between. CDR1 is SEHNR and CDR2 is FQNEAQ in the germline V gene (reference sequence). CDR3 DNA: TGTGCCAGCAATACAAGGGGCGCATCCGAAGCTTTCTTT. It yields the protein CASNTRGASEAFF. The variable domain in full, with the rest retrieved from reference TRBV7-9 and TRBJ1-1, is DTGVSQNPRHKITKRGQNVTFRCDPISEHNRLYWYRQTLGQGPEFLTYFQNEAQLEKSRLLSDRFSAERPKGSFSTLEIQRTEQGDSAMYLCASNTRGASEAFFGQGTRLTVV.

This clone is a singleton in its sample. The chain recombines TRBV19 with TRBJ2-7, with 8 bases matching TRBD1. CDR1 and CDR2 from the germline V gene are LNHDA and SQIVND (reference sequence). V lost 5 bases to trimming and J lost 2 bases; unmatched junction nucleotides: 11. CDR3 length equals 16 residues. For the CDR3, the DNA is TGTGCCAGTAGTCCGCGGGGCCAGGGGGCCACCTACGAGCAGTACTTC. Its protein product is CASSPRGQGATYEQYF.

This clone showed up just once. The V call is TRBV19, the J call TRBJ1-2, with D unclear. The germline CDR1 and CDR2 sequences are LNHDA and SQIVND (reference sequence). The CDR3 is 15 amino acids. Trimming pared 3 bases from V and 1 base from J, leaving 12 bases between. As DNA, the CDR3 is TGTGCCAGTAGTATGGGTAGCGGCGTTAACTATGGCTACACCTTC. It codes for CASSMGSGVNYGYTF.

There are a few counts of this clone. V gene TRBV2 combines with J gene TRBJ2-7; no reliable D call. V dropped 4 bases and J dropped 4 bases, with 8 bases sitting between them. From germline, CDR1 is SNHLY and CDR2 FYNNEI. The CDR3 runs to 12 residues. DNA of the CDR3: TGTGCCAGCAGTGCCCAGTCTTACGAGCAGTACTTC. This encodes CASSAQSYEQYF.

The chain has TRBV7-3 and TRBJ2-1; maybe TRBD1 (6 bases). Trimming shortened V by 5 bases and J by 8 bases, and 13 bases separated the two germline ends. The CDR3 contains 13 residues. Germline lookup yields CDR1 SGHTA and CDR2 FQGTGA. The CDR3 sequence is CASSRTDLDEQFF. DNA for the CDR3: TGTGCCAGCAGCAGGACAGATTTGGATGAGCAGTTCTTC.

This clone showed up just once. The chain links TRBV4-2 to TRBJ1-6; D not resolved. The CDR3 loop spans 16 amino acids. Germline V gene lookup returns CDR1 LGHNA and CDR2 YNFKEQ. V was pared by 0 bases and J by 10 bases, with 16 bases between. The CDR3 DNA sequence: TGTGCCAGCAGCCAAGATCGGCCACAAGGAGGGTCACCCCTCCACTTT. Its translation is CASSQDRPQGGSPLHF.

The J gene is TRBJ2-7, the V gene TRBV7-2; D ambiguous. Germline CDR1 and CDR2: SGHTA and FQGNSA. Trimming stripped 3 bases from V and 2 bases from J, with 8 bases between. This CDR3 has 13 amino acids. The CDR3 bases are TGTGCCAGCAGCTTGCGAGCTCCCTACGAGCAGTACTTC. Its translation is CASSLRAPYEQYF.

This chain links TRBV18 with TRBJ2-2, with 10 bases lining up with TRBD2. Trimming took 4 bases from V and 0 from J; bases not matched to a gene: 8. CDR3 length: 18 residues. Germline values: CDR1 KGHSH, CDR2 LQKENI. The CDR3 spells CASSRTGTSVPNTGELFF. As DNA, the CDR3 is TGTGCCAGCTCACGCACCGGGACTAGCGTACCGAACACCGGGGAGCTGTTTTTT.

The chain carries TRBV2 and TRBJ2-7, with 9 bases aligning to TRBD2. CDR3 length: 15 amino acids. In germline, CDR1 is SNHLY, CDR2 FYNNEI. V trimming: 1 base; J trimming: 2 bases; junction bases outside the gene matches: 3. The CDR3 loop reads CASSEGLAATYEQYF. The CDR3 nucleotides read TGTGCCAGCAGTGAAGGACTAGCGGCAACCTACGAGCAGTACTTC. The complete variable domain, with remaining parts taken from reference TRBV2 and TRBJ2-7, reads EPEVTQTPSHQVTQMGQEVILRCVPISNHLYFYWYRQILGQKVEFLVSFYNNEISEKSEIFDDQFSVERPDGSNFTLKIRSTKLEDSAMYFCASSEGLAATYEQYFGPGTRLTVT.

This clone occurred once. The chain carries TRBV4-3 and TRBJ2-1; 13 bases are a match to TRBD2. Unmatched junction bases numbered 6, after V lost 4 bases and J lost 3 bases. The germline V gene encodes CDR1 LGHNA and CDR2 YSLEER. The CDR3 is 17 amino acids. CDR3 nucleotide sequence: TGCGCCAGCAGCCTTGGACTAGCGGGAGTTCTCTACAATGAGCAGTTCTTC. Translation gives CASSLGLAGVLYNEQFF.

This chain links TRBV13 with TRBJ2-5; 12 bases are a match to TRBD2. Trimming cost V 5 bases and J 1 base; bases outside gene matches: 5. Germline lookup yields CDR1 PRHDT and CDR2 FYEKMQ (reference sequence). The CDR3 loop spans 16 amino acids. CDR3 nucleotides: TGTGCCAGCAGCCTTACTAGCGGGAGGCCCCAAGAGACCCAGTACTTC. This gives the protein CASSLTSGRPQETQYF.

J is TRBJ2-3 and V is TRBV20-1; D is unclear. This CDR3 spans 11 amino acids. Germline V gives CDR1 DFQATT, CDR2 SNEGSKA (reference sequence). V lost 3 bases and J 3 bases, leaving 4 bases between the germline ends. The CDR3 reads CSASLTDTQYF. In DNA form, the CDR3 reads TGCAGTGCTAGTCTTACAGATACGCAGTATTTT.

This chain joins TRBV4-1 and TRBJ2-2, with D possibly being TRBD2 (7 bases). The CDR3 is made up of 16 amino acids. Trimming pared 6 bases from V and 2 bases from J, leaving 16 bases between. Germline-derived CDR1 and CDR2 are MGHRA and YSYEKL. CDR3 sequence reads: CASSPRGAFNTGELFF. As DNA, the CDR3 is TGCGCCAGCAGTCCACGGGGGGCCTTTAACACCGGGGAGCTGTTTTTT.

The chain has TRBV9 and TRBJ2-5, with no clear D. Trimming shortened V by 0 bases and J by 0 bases, and 12 bases separated the two germline ends. Germline V gives CDR1 SGDLS, CDR2 YYNGEE. This CDR3 is 16 amino acids long. The CDR3 spells CASSVGAGQDQETQYF. Here the CDR3 DNA reads TGTGCCAGCAGCGTAGGGGCTGGGCAGGACCAAGAGACCCAGTACTTC.

The CDR3 protein is CASSHGSRVEETQYF. In DNA, the CDR3 is TGTGCCAGCTCACACGGGAGCAGGGTGGAAGAGACCCAGTACTTC. The V gene is TRBV18, the J gene TRBJ2-5; possibly TRBD2 for D (6 bases). V was pared by 4 bases and J by 3 bases, with 15 bases between. CDR1 is KGHSH, CDR2 LQKENI, per germline. The length of the CDR3 is 15 residues.

The chain is built from TRBV10-3 and TRBJ2-7, with D possibly matching TRBD2 (6 bases). V shed 3 bases and J shed 4 bases, with 13 bases lying between them. The CDR3 loop spans 14 amino acids. CDR1 ENHRY and CDR2 SYGVKD come from the germline V gene. In DNA, the CDR3 is TGTGCCATCAGTGACCTAATGACTAGTTACGAGCAGTACTTC. Translated, it gives CAISDLMTSYEQYF.

V gene TRBV2 combines with J gene TRBJ2-2; 10 positions match TRBD2. Germline V gene lookup returns CDR1 SNHLY and CDR2 FYNNEI. J was trimmed by 1 base and V by 3 bases; bases with no gene match: 14. This CDR3 has 20 residues. CDR3 coding DNA: TGTGCCAGCAGTGATCCCGGGACTAGCGTAAAAATATGGAACACCGGGGAGCTGTTTTTT. This translates into CASSDPGTSVKIWNTGELFF.

The genes are TRBV3-1 (or the pseudogene TRBV3-2) and TRBJ2-7; the D gene is possibly TRBD2 (5 bases). V dropped 5 bases and J dropped 5 bases, with 10 bases sitting between them. Looked up from germline, CDR1 is LGHDT and CDR2 is YNNKEL (reference sequence). This CDR3 has 12 amino acids. The CDR3 DNA sequence: TGTGCCAGCAGCAGGCTAGCTGACGAGCAGTACTTC. This codes for CASSRLADEQYF.

In its sample, this clone was seen a few times. This chain joins TRBV7-9 and TRBJ2-7, with TRBD2 matching 7 bases. The CDR3 covers 13 residues. Trimming removed 4 bases from V and 2 bases from J; junction bases left unmatched: 2. The V gene's germline CDR1 is SEHNR and CDR2 FQNEAQ (reference sequence). The CDR3, as DNA: TGTGCCAGCAGCTACGGGGGGACCTACGAGCAGTACTTC. The encoded protein is CASSYGGTYEQYF. The whole variable domain, filled in from reference TRBV7-9 and TRBJ2-7, reads DTGVSQNPRHKITKRGQNVTFRCDPISEHNRLYWYRQTLGQGPEFLTYFQNEAQLEKSRLLSDRFSAERPKGSFSTLEIQRTEQGDSAMYLCASSYGGTYEQYFGPGTRLTVT.

This clone was seen only a few times. The V call is TRBV6-5, the J call TRBJ1-6, with D possibly being TRBD1 (5 bases). Germline loops: CDR1 MNHEY, CDR2 SVGAGI. This CDR3 spans 15 amino acids. The V and J ends lost 3 bases and 5 bases respectively, with 11 bases between them. The CDR3 reads CASSYLSGNNSPLHF. DNA for the CDR3: TGTGCCAGCAGTTATCTCTCAGGGAATAATTCACCCCTCCACTTT.

This chain's CDR3 is CASSSPRQGRGYGYTF. In DNA form, the CDR3 reads TGTGCCAGCAGCTCCCCTCGCCAGGGGCGAGGCTATGGCTACACCTTC. This sequence joins TRBV11-2 and TRBJ1-2; possibly TRBD1 for D (6 bases). The CDR3 sequence is 16 residues long. V gave up 4 bases and J gave up 4 bases, with 19 bases separating them. CDR1 SGHAT and CDR2 FQNNGV come from the germline V gene.